The clone carrying this T cell receptor beta chain was recorded a few times. This specimen comes from a study of cytomegalovirus exposure and HLA in healthy donors. V dropped 5 bases and J dropped 7 bases, with 9 bases sitting between them. The germline V gene encodes CDR1 MDHEN and CDR2 SYDVKM. The CDR3 spans 11 residues. Use of 60 Vbeta and 13 Jbeta primers characterized the PCR. Methods used by the authors: It was a later analysis that counted approximately 81 million unique TCR beta chains, of which 9 million to 13 million were shared. TCRdb's copy holds only in-frame clones and misses some; the assay was immunoSEQ multiplex PCR. V, J and clone size were drawn from that table, and D and trimming were deduced from the DNA. Of around 130,000 clones in the sample, about 9.4% were seen once.

The specimen sequenced was PBMCs. This chain links TRBV28 with TRBJ2-7, with TRBD2 as a possible D gene (5 bases). This clonotype was sampled from a woman aged 40 to 50 in good health and CMV-seropositive. The CDR3 loop is CASSPGGEQYF. The CDR3 DNA is TGTGCCAGCAGTCCCGGCGGGGAGCAGTACTTC.